The 28 T cell receptor beta chains presented below share a single source sample, sequenced in a study of cytomegalovirus exposure and HLA in healthy donors. This table comes from immunoSEQ multiplex PCR, and its TCRdb copy is limited to in-frame clones, with some not included. The table lists about 350,000 clones, approximately 86% of them singletons. The source material was PBMCs. The receptor source for this set is a woman in her 30s in good health and CMV-seropositive.

V and J are TRBV19 and TRBJ2-7, with 7 bases lining up with TRBD1. Trimming removed 3 bases from V and 2 bases from J; junction bases left unmatched: 4. The CDR3 is 14 amino acids. The germline V gene encodes CDR1 LNHDA and CDR2 SQIVND (reference sequence). CDR3 DNA sequence: TGTGCCAGTAGTATTTCCGACAGGGCCTACGAGCAGTACTTC. Translation: CASSISDRAYEQYF.

J is TRBJ2-7 and V is TRBV18; 9 nucleotides agree with TRBD1. The junction had 9 bases not matched to a gene; V was cut back by 5 bases and J by 1 base. This CDR3 is built from 16 residues. Germline lookup yields CDR1 KGHSH and CDR2 LQKENI. The CDR3 DNA reads as TGTGCCAGCTCATCCCGGGACAGGGCATGGTCCTACGAGCAGTACTTC. Translation: CASSSRDRAWSYEQYF.

The chain couples TRBV10-2 to TRBJ2-3; 8 bases are a match to TRBD2. Germline V gene lookup returns CDR1 WSHSY and CDR2 SAAADI. V trimming: 8 bases; J trimming: 2 bases; junction bases outside the gene matches: 6. The CDR3 consists of 14 residues. The CDR3 is CASLDSGATDTQYF. The CDR3 nucleotides are TGCGCCAGCTTGGATAGCGGGGCCACAGATACGCAGTATTTT.

This clone has a single count. V and J are TRBV9 and TRBJ2-1; 7 bases are a match to TRBD2. The CDR3 covers 14 residues. The junction had 4 bases not matched to a gene; V was cut back by 3 bases and J by 4 bases. Germline V lookup: CDR1 SGDLS, CDR2 YYNGEE. CDR3: CASSGTRPYNEQFF. CDR3 nucleotides: TGTGCCAGCAGCGGGACTAGGCCATACAATGAGCAGTTCTTC.

The chain carries TRBV5-4 and TRBJ2-2; 15 bases fit TRBD2. V shed 4 bases and J 6 bases; nucleotides not matched to a gene: 7. The germline CDR1 and CDR2 sequences are SGHNT and YYREEE (reference sequence). The CDR3 spans 17 residues. The DNA for the CDR3 is TGTGCCAGCAGCGGACTAGCGGGAGGGCCCCGGGCCGGGGAGCTGTTTTTT. Translating gives CASSGLAGGPRAGELFF.

This clone is judged medium-sized. The chain carries TRBV6-5 and TRBJ2-7; no firm D call. Germline values: CDR1 MNHEY, CDR2 SVGAGI. The CDR3 is made up of 14 amino acids. The germline V and J ends were trimmed by 3 bases and 3 bases, with 12 bases remaining between them. Written as DNA, the CDR3 is TGTGCCAGCAGTTATGGTTCCTCCCACTACGAGCAGTACTTC. This codes for CASSYGSSHYEQYF.

This sequence joins TRBV18 and TRBJ1-2; TRBD1 agrees at 7 bases. V lost 3 bases and J lost 4; bases outside the gene matches: 2. Looked up from germline, CDR1 is KGHSH and CDR2 is LQKENI. This CDR3 comprises 13 residues. The CDR3, as DNA: TGTGCCAGCTCACCTGGACAGGTCTATGGCTACACCTTC. This encodes CASSPGQVYGYTF.

The rearrangement uses TRBV23-1 and TRBJ2-7; the match to TRBD1 covers 7 bases. TRBV23-1 is identified as an open reading frame with a role that is uncertain. The ends lost 4 bases at V and 3 bases at J; junction bases unmatched: 3. The CDR3 sequence is 13 residues long. CDR3 loop: CASSPRDSYEQYF. The CDR3 coding sequence is TGCGCCAGCAGTCCCCGGGACAGCTACGAGCAGTACTTC.

The J gene is TRBJ2-2, the V gene TRBV19; 9 bases are a match to TRBD2. The CDR3 consists of 16 residues. The germline V gene encodes CDR1 LNHDA and CDR2 SQIVND (reference sequence). V shed 3 bases and J 5 bases; nucleotides not matched to a gene: 7. CDR3 sequence reads: CASSIYRLAETGELFF. The CDR3 bases are TGTGCCAGTAGTATCTACCGACTAGCGGAAACCGGGGAGCTGTTTTTT.

The chain joins TRBV29-1 to TRBJ1-3; D is ambiguous. CDR1 and CDR2 (germline): SQVTM, ANQGSEA. This CDR3 spans 13 amino acids. V gave up 5 bases and J gave up 2 bases, with 10 bases separating them. As DNA, the CDR3 is TGCAGCGTTCCACTGGGTCCTGGAAACACCATATATTTT. Translation: CSVPLGPGNTIYF. The full variable domain, its missing parts supplied by reference TRBV29-1 and TRBJ1-3, is SAVISQKPSRDICQRGTSLTIQCQVDSQVTMMFWYRQQPGQSLTLIATANQGSEATYESGFVIDKFPISRPNLTFSTLTVSNMSPEDSSIYLCSVPLGPGNTIYFGEGSWLTVV.

The chain joins TRBV28 to TRBJ1-1, with 9 nucleotides matching TRBD1. Trimming removed 3 bases from V and 5 bases from J; junction bases left unmatched: 7. The CDR3 consists of 15 residues. Germline V CDR1 and CDR2: MDHEN, SYDVKM. The chain's CDR3 is CASSFTGGIRTEAFF. CDR3 sequence (DNA): TGTGCCAGCAGTTTCACAGGGGGCATTCGGACTGAAGCTTTCTTT. Complete variable domain (other parts from reference TRBV28 and TRBJ1-1): DVKVTQSSRYLVKRTGEKVFLECVQDMDHENMFWYRQDPGLGLRLIYFSYDVKMKEKGDIPEGYSVSREKKERFSLILESASTNQTSMYLCASSFTGGIRTEAFFGQGTRLTVV.

This chain connects TRBV7-2 to TRBJ2-6, with D possibly called TRBD1 or TRBD2 (5 bases each). The germline V gene has CDR1 SGHTA and CDR2 FQGNSA. CDR3 size: 17 residues. V was trimmed by 1 base and J by 1 base, leaving 11 bases between them. The DNA for the CDR3 is TGTGCCAGCAGCTTAGTTCAGGGAGTTTCTGGGGCCAACGTCCTGACTTTC. Residues: CASSLVQGVSGANVLTF.

This chain joins TRBV9 and TRBJ1-6, with unresolved D. Germline V gene lookup returns CDR1 SGDLS and CDR2 YYNGEE. Deletions cut 0 bases from V and 6 bases from J, with 7 bases between. CDR3 length: 14 residues. The CDR3 here is CASSVGRVNSPLHF. In nucleotides, the CDR3 is TGTGCCAGCAGCGTAGGCCGGGTTAATTCACCCCTCCACTTT.

V gene TRBV4-3 combines with J gene TRBJ1-5; D gene unclear. Germline loops: CDR1 LGHNA, CDR2 YSLEER. Trimming took off 2 bases at V and 6 bases at J, with 8 bases between the two ends. The CDR3 extends over 13 amino acids. CDR3 DNA sequence: TGCGCCAGCAGCCAAAACGTAGGTCAGCCCCAGCATTTT. Translated: CASSQNVGQPQHF.

The V and J genes are TRBV6-1 and TRBJ1-5; D ambiguous. The V end was cut by 2 bases, the J end by 1 base, with 9 bases between. The V gene's germline CDR1 is MNHNS and CDR2 SASEGT. The CDR3 covers 15 residues. The CDR3 is CASSESGFSNQPQHF. The DNA for the CDR3 is TGTGCCAGCAGTGAATCGGGGTTCAGCAATCAGCCCCAGCATTTT.

The genes are TRBV6-5 and TRBJ2-1; TRBD2 aligns across 8 bases. With V trimmed by 6 bases and J by 3 bases, 4 bases remained unmatched. This CDR3 contains 14 residues. The germline gives CDR1 MNHEY, CDR2 SVGAGI. CDR3 nucleotides: TGTGCCAGCAGGACGGGGGGGAGCTACAATGAGCAGTTCTTC. It encodes CASRTGGSYNEQFF.

This chain connects TRBV15 to TRBJ2-5; D remains unclear. The V and J ends lost 0 bases and 6 bases respectively, with 14 bases between them. The length of the CDR3 is 15 residues. The germline V gene has CDR1 LNHNV and CDR2 YYDKDF (reference sequence). The CDR3 is CATSRDQAHPKTQYF. The CDR3 region has the DNA TGTGCCACCAGCAGAGATCAAGCCCATCCGAAGACCCAGTACTTC.

The chain carries TRBV6-5 and TRBJ2-1; D is ambiguous. V shed 2 bases and J shed 0 bases, with 8 bases lying between them. CDR1 is MNHEY and CDR2 is SVGAGI in the germline V gene. This CDR3 region has 15 residues. CDR3 protein: CASSYVPSSYNEQFF. CDR3 DNA: TGTGCCAGCAGTTACGTCCCCAGCTCCTACAATGAGCAGTTCTTC.

V gene TRBV27 combines with J gene TRBJ1-5; D is undetermined. The V gene lost 0 bases and the J gene lost 3 bases, with 9 bases spanning the gap. This CDR3 region has 15 residues. The germline CDR1 and CDR2 sequences are MNHEY and SMNVEV (reference sequence). Here the CDR3 DNA reads TGTGCCAGCAGTTTATCGTACAACCCCAATCAGCCCCAGCATTTT. Amino acids: CASSLSYNPNQPQHF.

The chain combines TRBV13 with TRBJ2-6; 8 nucleotides line up with TRBD1. With V trimmed by 5 bases and J by 0 bases, 9 bases remained unmatched. The CDR3 runs 18 residues. CDR1 and CDR2 from the germline V gene are PRHDT and FYEKMQ (reference sequence). The CDR3 here is CASSPRTGISSGANVLTF. CDR3 in DNA: TGTGCCAGCAGCCCGCGGACAGGGATTAGCTCTGGGGCCAACGTCCTGACTTTC.

V gene TRBV28 combines with J gene TRBJ2-7; 11 bases map to TRBD2. This CDR3 contains 15 residues. Per germline, CDR1 MDHEN and CDR2 SYDVKM. J was trimmed by 3 bases and V by 4 bases; bases with no gene match: 5. CDR3 DNA: TGTGCCAGCAGTTCAATAGCGGGAGGGTACTACGAGCAGTACTTC. This gives the protein CASSSIAGGYYEQYF.

The rearrangement joins TRBV28 to TRBJ1-2, with 7 bases that match TRBD1. V lost 6 bases to trimming and J lost 5 bases; unmatched junction nucleotides: 9. The CDR3 runs to 14 residues. Germline values: CDR1 MDHEN, CDR2 SYDVKM. The CDR3 region is CASRPPGQRYGYTF. DNA of the CDR3: TGTGCCAGCAGACCGCCGGGACAGAGATATGGCTACACCTTC.

The chain uses TRBV2 and TRBJ1-5, with TRBD1 matching over 7 bases. CDR3 length: 15 residues. J gave up 3 bases and V 6 bases, and 8 bases lay outside the gene matches. The germline gives CDR1 SNHLY, CDR2 FYNNEI. The CDR3 loop is CASSRQGASNQPQHF. CDR3 DNA sequence: TGTGCCAGCAGCCGACAGGGAGCTTCCAATCAGCCCCAGCATTTT.

The chain is built from TRBV27 and TRBJ2-7, with D perhaps TRBD2 (6 bases). Trimming took 3 bases from V and 0 from J, leaving 12 bases between them. This CDR3 has 15 residues. CDR1 is MNHEY and CDR2 is SMNVEV in the germline V gene (reference sequence). The CDR3 DNA reads as TGTGCCAGCAGTTTTGCGGGGTTATTCTCCTACGAGCAGTACTTC. The encoded protein is CASSFAGLFSYEQYF.

This chain uses TRBV7-3 with TRBJ2-2; a weak D match, TRBD1 (6 bases). The CDR3 sequence is 13 residues long. Between the trimmed V and J ends, which lost 4 bases and 7 bases, there was a span of 10 bases. The germline V gene encodes CDR1 SGHTA and CDR2 FQGTGA. The CDR3 DNA is TGTGCCAGCAGCTCCCGAGGGGGCGGGGAGCTGTTTTTT. The encoded protein is CASSSRGGGELFF. The entire variable domain, with the rest obtained from reference TRBV7-3 and TRBJ2-2, is as follows: GAGVSQTPSNKVTEKGKYVELRCDPISGHTALYWYRQSLGQGPEFLIYFQGTGAADDSGLPNDRFFAVRPEGSVSTLKIQRTERGDSAVYLCASSSRGGGELFFGEGSRLTVL.

This clone was counted a few times. The chain links TRBV4-2 to TRBJ2-7; no firm D call. In germline, CDR1 is LGHNA, CDR2 YNFKEQ. The V end lost 0 bases, the J end lost 2 bases, and 14 bases lay between the germline ends. The CDR3 is 16 residues long. The CDR3 DNA reads as TGTGCCAGCAGCCAAGATACCGCTAGTCCGACCTACGAGCAGTACTTC. Its protein product is CASSQDTASPTYEQYF.

The V and J genes are TRBV19 and TRBJ1-4, with 8 bases aligning to TRBD1. This CDR3 is 16 amino acids long. The J segment lost 4 bases and the V segment lost 4 bases, leaving 8 bases of the junction unmatched. CDR1 and CDR2 from the germline V gene are LNHDA and SQIVND (reference sequence). DNA of the CDR3: TGTGCCAGTAGTACTCGGACAGGGCCCTTTAATGAAAAACTGTTTTTT. Translation: CASSTRTGPFNEKLFF.

The J gene is TRBJ2-1, the V gene TRBV19; 14 nucleotides match TRBD2. The CDR3 is 15 amino acids. V lost 4 bases and J lost 7; bases outside the gene matches: 3. Germline CDR1 reads LNHDA; CDR2 reads SQIVND (reference sequence). The CDR3 loop reads CASSRLAGGQNEQFF. The CDR3 region has the DNA TGTGCCAGTAGTAGACTAGCGGGAGGGCAAAATGAGCAGTTCTTC.